The clone carrying this T cell receptor (beta chain) was seen a handful of times. Antigen specificity is unknown. One junction end does not reproduce the germline sequence, and a read error may be involved. The sample comes from a study of early T cells in non-severe SARS-CoV-2 infection. Study-wide context: From unsorted whole blood, bulk RNA was sequenced, and the chains remained unpaired.

Overall study findings and caveats: Anti-spike CD8 specificities were favored by VDJdb matching, whose results missed private and CD4 specificities.

Germline V gene data show CDR1 as SQVTM and CDR2 as ANQGSEA. This CDR3 is 13 amino acids long. Unique molecular identifiers were affixed to single, distinct cDNA molecules. TCRdb reanalysed the 5' RACE reads using MiXCR and keeps one entry per CDR3 protein. The sample yields about 99,000 distinct CDR3 sequences, approximately 15% seen once. The sample consisted of whole blood. The source is an adult who was a healthcare worker with PCR-confirmed SARS-CoV-2 infection or an uninfected control (not recorded which). V usage is TRBV29-1 and J usage is TRBJ2-7; 7 positions agree with TRBD1. The CDR3 DNA reads TGCAGCGTTGTGGGTGACAGGGTAACGGACCAAGACTTC. Its protein is CSVVGDRVTDQDF.